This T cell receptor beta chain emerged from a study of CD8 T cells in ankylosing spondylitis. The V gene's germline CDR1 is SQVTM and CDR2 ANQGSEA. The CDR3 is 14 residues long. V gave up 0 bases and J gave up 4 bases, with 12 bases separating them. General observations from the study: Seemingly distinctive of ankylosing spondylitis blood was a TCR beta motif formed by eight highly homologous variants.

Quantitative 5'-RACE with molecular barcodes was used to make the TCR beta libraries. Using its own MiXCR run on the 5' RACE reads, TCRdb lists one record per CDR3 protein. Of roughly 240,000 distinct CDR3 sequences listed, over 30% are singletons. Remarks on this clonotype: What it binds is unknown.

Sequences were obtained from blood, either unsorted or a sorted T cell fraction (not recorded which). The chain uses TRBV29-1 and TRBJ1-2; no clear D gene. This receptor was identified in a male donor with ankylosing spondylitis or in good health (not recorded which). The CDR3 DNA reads TGCAGCGTTGAAGATCTGGTCGGCAGCTATGGCTACACCTTC. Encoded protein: CSVEDLVGSYGYTF.